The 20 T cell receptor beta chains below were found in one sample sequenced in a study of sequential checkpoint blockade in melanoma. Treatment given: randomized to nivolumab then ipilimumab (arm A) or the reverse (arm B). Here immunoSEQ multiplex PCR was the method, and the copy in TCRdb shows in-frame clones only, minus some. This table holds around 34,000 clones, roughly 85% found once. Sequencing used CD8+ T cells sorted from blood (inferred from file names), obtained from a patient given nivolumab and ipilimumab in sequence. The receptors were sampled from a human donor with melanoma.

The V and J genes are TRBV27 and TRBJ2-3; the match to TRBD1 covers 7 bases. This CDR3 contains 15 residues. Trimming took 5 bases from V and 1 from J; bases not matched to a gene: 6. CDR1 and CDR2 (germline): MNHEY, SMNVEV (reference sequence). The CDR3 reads CASSHRDSRTDTQYF. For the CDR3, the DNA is TGTGCCAGCAGTCACCGGGACAGCCGCACAGATACGCAGTATTTT.

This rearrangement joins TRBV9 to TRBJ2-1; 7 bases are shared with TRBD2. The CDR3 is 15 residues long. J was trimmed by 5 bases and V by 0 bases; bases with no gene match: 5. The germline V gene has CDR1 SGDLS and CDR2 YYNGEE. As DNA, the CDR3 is TGTGCCAGCAGCGTAGGCGGGAGTTCTAACAATGAGCAGTTCTTC. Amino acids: CASSVGGSSNNEQFF.

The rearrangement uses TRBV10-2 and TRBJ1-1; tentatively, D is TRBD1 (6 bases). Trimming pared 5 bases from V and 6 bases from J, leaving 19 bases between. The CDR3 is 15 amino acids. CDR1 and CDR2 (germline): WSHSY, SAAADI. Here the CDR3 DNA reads TGCGCCAGCAGTTACACAGGGTTTCCTAACGCTGAAGCTTTCTTT. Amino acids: CASSYTGFPNAEAFF.

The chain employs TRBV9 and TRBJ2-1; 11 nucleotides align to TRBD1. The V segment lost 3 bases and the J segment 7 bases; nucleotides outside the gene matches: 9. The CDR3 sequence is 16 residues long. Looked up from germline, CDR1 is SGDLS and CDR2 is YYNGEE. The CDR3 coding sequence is TGTGCCAGCAGCGGTAAACCGGGACAGGGGGAAAATGAGCAGTTCTTC. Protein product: CASSGKPGQGENEQFF.

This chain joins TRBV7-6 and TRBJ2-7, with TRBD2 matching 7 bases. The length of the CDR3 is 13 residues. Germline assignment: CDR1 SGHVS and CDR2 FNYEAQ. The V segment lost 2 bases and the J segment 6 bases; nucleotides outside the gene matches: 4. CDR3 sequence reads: CASSLPGLSEQYF. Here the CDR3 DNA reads TGTGCCAGCAGCTTACCGGGACTATCCGAGCAGTACTTC.

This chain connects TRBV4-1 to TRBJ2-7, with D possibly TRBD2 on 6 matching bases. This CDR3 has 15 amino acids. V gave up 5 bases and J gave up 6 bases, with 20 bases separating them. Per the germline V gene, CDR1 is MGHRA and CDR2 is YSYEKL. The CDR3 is CASSTPLEGLREQYF. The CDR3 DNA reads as TGCGCCAGCAGCACTCCGCTGGAGGGCCTCCGCGAGCAGTACTTC.

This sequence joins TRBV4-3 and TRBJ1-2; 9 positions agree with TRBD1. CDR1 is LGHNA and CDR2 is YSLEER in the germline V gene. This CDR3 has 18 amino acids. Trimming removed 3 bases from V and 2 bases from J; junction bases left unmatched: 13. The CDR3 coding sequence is TGCGCCAGCAGCCATGGTTGGACAGGGGTAGATACAAACTATGGCTACACCTTC. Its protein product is CASSHGWTGVDTNYGYTF.

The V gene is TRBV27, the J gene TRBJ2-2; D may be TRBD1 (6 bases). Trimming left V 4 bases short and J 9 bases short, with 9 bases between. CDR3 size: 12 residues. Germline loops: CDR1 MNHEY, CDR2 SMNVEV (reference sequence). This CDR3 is CASSSTGRELFF. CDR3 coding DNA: TGTGCCAGCAGTTCGACAGGCCGGGAGCTGTTTTTT.

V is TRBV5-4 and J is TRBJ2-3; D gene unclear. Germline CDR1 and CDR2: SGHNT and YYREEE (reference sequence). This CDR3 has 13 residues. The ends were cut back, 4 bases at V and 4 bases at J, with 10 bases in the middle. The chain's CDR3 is CASSPSRSDTQYF. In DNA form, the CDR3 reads TGTGCCAGCAGCCCCTCCCGGTCAGATACGCAGTATTTT.

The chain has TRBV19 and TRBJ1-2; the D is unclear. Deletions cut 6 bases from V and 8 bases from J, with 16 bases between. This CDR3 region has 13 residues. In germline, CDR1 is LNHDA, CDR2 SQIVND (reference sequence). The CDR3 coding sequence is TGTGCCAGTAGGCCGCGGTCGGAGCTCGGCTACACCTTC. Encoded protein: CASRPRSELGYTF.

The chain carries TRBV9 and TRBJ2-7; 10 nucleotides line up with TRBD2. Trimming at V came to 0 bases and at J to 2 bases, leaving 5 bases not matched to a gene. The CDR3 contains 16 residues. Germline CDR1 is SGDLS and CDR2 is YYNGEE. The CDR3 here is CASSVGGAGGAYEQYF. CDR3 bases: TGTGCCAGCAGCGTAGGGGGAGCGGGGGGGGCCTACGAGCAGTACTTC.

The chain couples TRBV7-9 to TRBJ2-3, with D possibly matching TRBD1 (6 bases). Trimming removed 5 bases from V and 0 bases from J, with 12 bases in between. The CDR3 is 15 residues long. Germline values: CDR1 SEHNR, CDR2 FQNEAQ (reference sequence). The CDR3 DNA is TGTGCCAGCAGCATCCAGACAGGCAGCACAGATACGCAGTATTTT. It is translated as CASSIQTGSTDTQYF.

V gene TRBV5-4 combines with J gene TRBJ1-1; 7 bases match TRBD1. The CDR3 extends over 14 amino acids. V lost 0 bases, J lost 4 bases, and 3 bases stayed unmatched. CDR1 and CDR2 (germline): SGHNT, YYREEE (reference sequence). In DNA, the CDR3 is TGTGCCAGCAGCTTGGGCAGGGGGTCCACTGAAGCTTTCTTT. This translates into CASSLGRGSTEAFF.

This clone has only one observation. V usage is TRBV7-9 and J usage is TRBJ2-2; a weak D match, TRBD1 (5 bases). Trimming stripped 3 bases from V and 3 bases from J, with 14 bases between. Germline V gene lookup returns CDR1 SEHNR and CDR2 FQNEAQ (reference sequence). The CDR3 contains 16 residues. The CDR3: CASSLLGQGDTGELFF. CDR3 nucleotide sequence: TGTGCCAGCAGCTTGCTGGGGCAGGGCGACACCGGGGAGCTGTTTTTT.

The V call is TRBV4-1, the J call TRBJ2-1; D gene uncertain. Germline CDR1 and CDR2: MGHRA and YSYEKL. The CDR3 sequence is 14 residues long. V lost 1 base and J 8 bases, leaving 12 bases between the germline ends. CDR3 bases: TGCGCCAGCAGCCAAGTGAGCCCTCGGGATGAGCAGTTCTTC. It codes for CASSQVSPRDEQFF.

The CDR3 protein is CASSRDSISYNEQFF. In nucleotides, the CDR3 is TGCGCCAGCAGCCGGGACAGCATTTCCTACAATGAGCAGTTCTTC. This chain joins TRBV4-3 and TRBJ2-1, with 7 bases identical to TRBD1. This CDR3 has 15 residues. The germline V gene encodes CDR1 LGHNA and CDR2 YSLEER. V was pared by 4 bases and J by 1 base, with 4 bases of the junction left unmatched.

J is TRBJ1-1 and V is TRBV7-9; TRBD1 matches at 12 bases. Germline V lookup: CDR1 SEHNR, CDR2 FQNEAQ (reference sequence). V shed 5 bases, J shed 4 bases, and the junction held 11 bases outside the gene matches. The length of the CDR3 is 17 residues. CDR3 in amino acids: CASSPWDRGLLATEAFF. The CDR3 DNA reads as TGTGCCAGCAGCCCCTGGGACAGGGGGCTTCTGGCCACTGAAGCTTTCTTT.

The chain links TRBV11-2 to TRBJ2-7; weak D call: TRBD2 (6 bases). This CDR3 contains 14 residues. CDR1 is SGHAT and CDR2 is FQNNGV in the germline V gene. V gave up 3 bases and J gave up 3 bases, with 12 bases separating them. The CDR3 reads CASSFGGTLYEQYF. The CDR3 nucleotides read TGTGCCAGCAGCTTCGGCGGGACCCTCTACGAGCAGTACTTC.

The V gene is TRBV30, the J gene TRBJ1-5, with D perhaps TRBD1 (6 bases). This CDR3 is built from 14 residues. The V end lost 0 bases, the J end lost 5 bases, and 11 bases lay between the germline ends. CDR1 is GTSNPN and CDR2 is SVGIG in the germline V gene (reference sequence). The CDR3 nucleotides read TGTGCCTGGAGTGTGTGGTCAGGGGATCAGCCCCAGCATTTT. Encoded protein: CAWSVWSGDQPQHF.

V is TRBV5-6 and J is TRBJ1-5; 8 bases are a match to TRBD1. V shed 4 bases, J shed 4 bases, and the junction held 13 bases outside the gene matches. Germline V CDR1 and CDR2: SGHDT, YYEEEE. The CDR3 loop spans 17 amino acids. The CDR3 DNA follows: TGTGCCAGCAGCCTGTCGACAGGGGAGTTCGGGAATCAGCCCCAGCATTTT. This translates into CASSLSTGEFGNQPQHF.